The 31 T cell receptor beta chains reported below all come from one sample, sequenced in a study of blood T cell repertoires in COVID-19. Profiled with immunoSEQ multiplex PCR; TCRdb holds only in-frame clones, not every one. This sample yields about 49,000 clones, of which about 88% are seen a single time; 5% belongs to the top ten. Specimen: peripheral blood. Receptor source: a man between 40 and 49 years old with active COVID-19.

The chain recombines TRBV5-4 with TRBJ2-7; 10 bases are shared with TRBD1. The CDR3 extends over 13 amino acids. Germline V gene lookup returns CDR1 SGHNT and CDR2 YYREEE (reference sequence). Germline trimming cut 4 bases from V and 5 bases from J; bases unmatched to any gene: 3. The CDR3 nucleotides read TGTGCCAGCAGCACGACAGGGGGCAACGAGCAGTACTTC. Protein sequence: CASSTTGGNEQYF.

The V gene is TRBV5-6, the J gene TRBJ2-5, with D unresolved. V lost 2 bases to trimming and J lost 5 bases, with 13 bases between them. Germline CDR1 and CDR2: SGHDT and YYEEEE. The CDR3 has 14 residues. The DNA of the CDR3 is TGTGCCAGCAGCTTATTTCACCCCAGTGAGACCCAGTACTTC. It codes for CASSLFHPSETQYF.

The chain combines TRBV18 with TRBJ2-7, with 9 bases fitting TRBD1. The CDR3 is made up of 14 amino acids. CDR1 and CDR2 from the germline V gene are KGHSH and LQKENI. Trimming at V came to 6 bases and at J to 5 bases, leaving 8 bases not matched to a gene. CDR3 nucleotides: TGTGCCAGCTCCCAAGACAGGGGGAAAAACGAGCAGTACTTC. It translates to CASSQDRGKNEQYF.

The chain combines TRBV6-5 with TRBJ2-1, with 8 positions matching TRBD1. V shed 6 bases and J 7 bases; nucleotides not matched to a gene: 8. The CDR3 runs to 14 residues. Germline V gene data show CDR1 as MNHEY and CDR2 as SVGAGI. Here the CDR3 reads CASRKTGDGNEQFF. CDR3 nucleotides: TGTGCCAGCAGAAAGACAGGGGACGGAAATGAGCAGTTCTTC.

The CDR3 sequence: CASRLGGVAYNEQFF. In nucleotides, the CDR3 is TGTGCCAGCAGGCTAGGCGGGGTAGCCTACAATGAGCAGTTCTTC. V usage is TRBV28 and J usage is TRBJ2-1; possible D gene TRBD2, 6 bases. The V and J ends lost 6 bases and 2 bases respectively, with 14 bases between them. The CDR3 runs 15 residues. Looked up from germline, CDR1 is MDHEN and CDR2 is SYDVKM.

This clone was counted only a few times. The chain is built from TRBV20-1 and TRBJ1-1; perhaps TRBD1 as D (5 bases). CDR3 length: 11 amino acids. CDR1 and CDR2 (germline): DFQATT, SNEGSKA (reference sequence). V lost 7 bases and J lost 4, with 10 bases in between. The CDR3 loop is CSGGGSTEAFF. Here the CDR3 DNA reads TGCAGTGGTGGGGGGAGCACTGAAGCTTTCTTT.

The table lists this clone with a few counts. The chain has TRBV15 and TRBJ1-3; D remains unclear. Trimming left V 0 bases short and J 2 bases short, with 8 bases between. Germline V CDR1 and CDR2: LNHNV, YYDKDF (reference sequence). The CDR3 is made up of 15 amino acids. CDR3 region: CATSRDWRPGNTIYF. The CDR3 DNA follows: TGTGCCACCAGCAGAGATTGGAGGCCTGGAAACACCATATATTTT.

The chain has TRBV10-2 and TRBJ2-3, with 8 bases fitting TRBD1. The CDR3 consists of 15 residues. CDR1 is WSHSY, CDR2 SAAADI, per germline. V dropped 6 bases and J dropped 4; count of bases not matched to a gene: 9. The CDR3 nucleotides are TGCGCCAGCAGGGACGGACAGGGAGTTGCAGATACGCAGTATTTT. It encodes CASRDGQGVADTQYF.

Sample share makes this clone medium-sized. This chain joins TRBV3-1 (or the pseudogene TRBV3-2) and TRBJ2-2; 14 bases align to TRBD2. CDR3 size: 16 residues. Trimming took 5 bases from V and 4 from J; bases not matched to a gene: 3. Germline V gives CDR1 LGHDT, CDR2 YNNKEL (reference sequence). CDR3 loop: CASSWTSGRRTGELFF. CDR3 coding DNA: TGTGCCAGCAGCTGGACTAGCGGGAGGCGCACCGGGGAGCTGTTTTTT.

The rearrangement uses TRBV5-8 and TRBJ1-2; D remains unclear. Germline loops: CDR1 SGHTS, CDR2 YDEGEE. This CDR3 contains 12 residues. The ends were cut back, 4 bases at V and 5 bases at J, with 9 bases in the middle. CDR3 sequence: CASSRRGYGYTF. As DNA, the CDR3 is TGTGCCAGCAGCCGTCGCGGGTATGGCTACACCTTC.

The count of this clone is one. The rearrangement uses TRBV5-1 and TRBJ2-7, with 9 bases aligning to TRBD2. Germline V CDR1 and CDR2: SGHRS, YFSETQ. The CDR3 is 15 amino acids. J was trimmed by 0 bases and V by 0 bases; bases with no gene match: 1. CDR3 sequence reads: CASSLGLADSYEQYF. The CDR3 nucleotides are TGCGCCAGCAGCTTGGGACTAGCGGACTCCTACGAGCAGTACTTC.

The J gene is TRBJ2-5, the V gene TRBV3-1 (or the pseudogene TRBV3-2), with D perhaps TRBD2 (6 bases). V gave up 4 bases and J gave up 1 base, with 7 bases separating them. CDR3 length: 13 residues. The germline CDR1 and CDR2 sequences are LGHDT and YNNKEL (reference sequence). The CDR3 DNA reads as TGTGCCAGCAGCCGGGACTTCCAAGAGACCCAGTACTTC. It yields the protein CASSRDFQETQYF.

This sequence joins TRBV6-5 and TRBJ2-5, with TRBD2 identical over 9 bases. This CDR3 has 15 residues. J was trimmed by 4 bases and V by 11 bases; bases with no gene match: 14. Germline CDR1 MNHEY, CDR2 SVGAGI. CDR3 nucleotides: TGTGCCTCGCGGGCGGGGGGGCCAGGCGGAGAGACCCAGTACTTC. Protein: CASRAGGPGGETQYF.

The chain joins TRBV2 to TRBJ2-3, with 14 nucleotides matching TRBD2. The ends lost 6 bases at V and 5 bases at J; junction bases unmatched: 4. The germline gives CDR1 SNHLY, CDR2 FYNNEI. This CDR3 has 15 amino acids. The CDR3 DNA follows: TGTGCCAGCAGCCTGACTAGCGGGAGGGTAGATACGCAGTATTTT. Translated: CASSLTSGRVDTQYF.

This clone showed up just once. The chain employs TRBV20-1 and TRBJ2-1, with TRBD1 identical over 7 bases. With 4 bases clipped from V and 7 bases from J, the junction kept 7 bases outside the gene matches. From germline, CDR1 is DFQATT and CDR2 SNEGSKA (reference sequence). This CDR3 contains 13 residues. The CDR3 spells CSAIEGAENEQFF. CDR3 DNA sequence: TGCAGTGCTATTGAGGGGGCTGAAAATGAGCAGTTCTTC.

The chain joins TRBV5-1 to TRBJ1-2, with 10 bases lining up with TRBD1. The CDR3 is made up of 13 amino acids. Germline V lookup: CDR1 SGHRS, CDR2 YFSETQ. V was pared by 7 bases and J by 5 bases, with 5 bases of the junction left unmatched. The CDR3 DNA is TGCGCCAGCTCGACAGGGGGCCCATATGGCTACACCTTC. Its protein product is CASSTGGPYGYTF. Using reference TRBV5-1 and TRBJ1-2 for the parts outside the CDR3, the full variable domain is KAGVTQTPRYLIKTRGQQVTLSCSPISGHRSVSWYQQTPGQGLQFLFEYFSETQRNKGNFPGRFSGRQFSNSRSEMNVSTLELGDSALYLCASSTGGPYGYTFGSGTRLTVV.

The rearrangement joins TRBV12-3 or TRBV12-4 to TRBJ1-1; the D is unclear. The germline V and J ends were trimmed by 6 bases and 4 bases, with 12 bases remaining between them. CDR3 size: 13 residues. CDR3 loop: CASRDLGGTEAFF. The CDR3 bases are TGTGCCAGCAGGGATCTCGGCGGCACTGAAGCTTTCTTT.

This chain joins TRBV11-2 and TRBJ2-7; the D gene is possibly TRBD1 (5 bases). The CDR3 is 15 amino acids. V lost 3 bases and J 2 bases, leaving 14 bases between the germline ends. CDR1 and CDR2 (germline): SGHAT, FQNNGV. In nucleotides, the CDR3 is TGTGCCAGCAGCTTTTTCTCAGGGAACGCCTACGAGCAGTACTTC. Translating it yields CASSFFSGNAYEQYF.

This clone was found once. The rearrangement links TRBV5-8 to TRBJ1-1; D is possibly TRBD1 (5 bases). Trimming removed 3 bases at V and 4 bases at J, with 7 bases between. The CDR3 contains 12 residues. Germline V gene lookup returns CDR1 SGHTS and CDR2 YDEGEE. CDR3 protein: CASSSRVTEAFF. The DNA for the CDR3 is TGTGCCAGCAGCTCCAGGGTCACTGAAGCTTTCTTT.

The CDR3 DNA sequence: TGTGCCAGCAGCCGTTCGACAGGGGGCAGCGCCGGGGAGCTGTTTTTT. As protein: CASSRSTGGSAGELFF. This rearrangement joins TRBV5-4 to TRBJ2-2; 10 positions match TRBD1. This CDR3 comprises 16 residues. Trimming at V came to 4 bases and at J to 6 bases, leaving 9 bases not matched to a gene. CDR1 is SGHNT, CDR2 YYREEE, per germline (reference sequence).

The V and J genes are TRBV4-1 and TRBJ2-1, with a tentative D call TRBD1 (6 bases). The germline CDR1 and CDR2 sequences are MGHRA and YSYEKL. This CDR3 comprises 16 residues. Trimming stripped 3 bases from V and 6 bases from J, with 18 bases between. The DNA for the CDR3 is TGCGCCAGCAGCCACCCCGCCCGGACAGCCCTCAATGAGCAGTTCTTC. Its translation: CASSHPARTALNEQFF.

This chain joins TRBV6-5 and TRBJ2-2; TRBD1 is a possible D gene (5 bases). Germline V gene sequence: CDR1 MNHEY, CDR2 SVGAGI. The V gene lost 6 bases and the J gene lost 5 bases, with 13 bases spanning the gap. The CDR3 extends over 14 amino acids. CDR3 protein: CASRRTLRTGELFF. CDR3 coding DNA: TGTGCCAGCAGGAGGACACTCCGTACCGGGGAGCTGTTTTTT.

The rearrangement joins TRBV2 to TRBJ2-2, with a tentative D call TRBD2 (5 bases). This CDR3 region has 14 residues. Germline V CDR1 and CDR2: SNHLY, FYNNEI. With 6 bases removed from V and 6 bases from J, the gap between germline ends came to 14 bases. Here the CDR3 reads CASRRGSRAGELFF. The CDR3, as DNA: TGTGCCAGCAGGAGAGGGAGTAGGGCCGGGGAGCTGTTTTTT.

The V gene is TRBV27, the J gene TRBJ1-2; 8 bases match TRBD1. This CDR3 is 15 amino acids long. The V segment lost 3 bases and the J segment 2 bases; nucleotides outside the gene matches: 5. Germline V gives CDR1 MNHEY, CDR2 SMNVEV (reference sequence). CDR3 protein: CASSFRGQGNYGYTF. Here the CDR3 DNA reads TGTGCCAGCAGTTTCCGTGGACAGGGAAACTATGGCTACACCTTC.

This sequence joins TRBV24-1 and TRBJ2-3; 7 nucleotides line up with TRBD1. Germline CDR1 reads KGHDR; CDR2 reads SFDVKD. The CDR3 is 18 amino acids. With V trimmed by 1 base and J by 4 bases, 13 bases remained unmatched. The CDR3 DNA reads TGTGCCACCAGTGATTTAACCGCCACAGGGGTTGGGGCAGATACGCAGTATTTT. Translation gives CATSDLTATGVGADTQYF.

The genes are TRBV7-9 and TRBJ1-4, with 10 bases aligning to TRBD1. Germline CDR1 is SEHNR and CDR2 is FQNEAQ (reference sequence). The V segment lost 8 bases and the J segment 1 base; nucleotides outside the gene matches: 7. The CDR3 covers 16 residues. The CDR3 loop reads CASLPGTGETNEKLFF. The CDR3 DNA reads TGTGCCAGCCTTCCCGGGACAGGGGAAACTAATGAAAAACTGTTTTTT.

For the CDR3, the DNA is TGTGCCAGCAGACCGACCGGGACAGGGGTCTATGGCTACACCTTC. Its translation: CASRPTGTGVYGYTF. V usage is TRBV28 and J usage is TRBJ1-2; TRBD1 agrees at 10 bases. The ends lost 6 bases at V and 4 bases at J; junction bases unmatched: 8. The CDR3 has 15 residues. Germline V gene data show CDR1 as MDHEN and CDR2 as SYDVKM.

This rearrangement joins TRBV7-3 to TRBJ2-3; D is uncertain. Trimming shortened V by 5 bases and J by 6 bases, and 9 bases separated the two germline ends. Germline V lookup: CDR1 SGHTA, CDR2 FQGTGA. This CDR3 contains 12 residues. CDR3 nucleotides: TGTGCCAGCAGCAAAGCCCTGGATACGCAGTATTTT. Protein sequence: CASSKALDTQYF.

The chain joins TRBV7-9 to TRBJ2-3, with TRBD1 matching over 10 bases. J gave up 7 bases and V 2 bases, and 12 bases lay outside the gene matches. Per germline, CDR1 SEHNR and CDR2 FQNEAQ (reference sequence). CDR3 length equals 17 residues. The CDR3 is CASSLPVGQGGVNTQYF. The CDR3 nucleotides are TGTGCCAGCAGCTTACCGGTCGGACAGGGGGGCGTAAATACGCAGTATTTT.

The chain has TRBV27 and TRBJ1-2; 7 nucleotides agree with TRBD1. Germline V gene data show CDR1 as MNHEY and CDR2 as SMNVEV (reference sequence). Trimming at V came to 4 bases and at J to 5 bases, leaving 10 bases not matched to a gene. The CDR3 has 15 residues. The CDR3 DNA sequence: TGTGCCAGCAGTTCTCCCTCGACAGGGTCGTATGGCTACACCTTC. This gives the protein CASSSPSTGSYGYTF.

This clone was seen just once. CDR3 residues: CASSSGPKGAEAFF. DNA of the CDR3: TGTGCCAGTAGTTCCGGGCCTAAGGGGGCTGAAGCTTTCTTT. This chain uses TRBV19 with TRBJ1-1; D possibly corresponds to TRBD1 (6 bases). V lost 5 bases, J lost 6 bases, and 16 bases lay in between. Germline V CDR1 and CDR2: LNHDA, SQIVND (reference sequence). The CDR3 extends over 14 amino acids.